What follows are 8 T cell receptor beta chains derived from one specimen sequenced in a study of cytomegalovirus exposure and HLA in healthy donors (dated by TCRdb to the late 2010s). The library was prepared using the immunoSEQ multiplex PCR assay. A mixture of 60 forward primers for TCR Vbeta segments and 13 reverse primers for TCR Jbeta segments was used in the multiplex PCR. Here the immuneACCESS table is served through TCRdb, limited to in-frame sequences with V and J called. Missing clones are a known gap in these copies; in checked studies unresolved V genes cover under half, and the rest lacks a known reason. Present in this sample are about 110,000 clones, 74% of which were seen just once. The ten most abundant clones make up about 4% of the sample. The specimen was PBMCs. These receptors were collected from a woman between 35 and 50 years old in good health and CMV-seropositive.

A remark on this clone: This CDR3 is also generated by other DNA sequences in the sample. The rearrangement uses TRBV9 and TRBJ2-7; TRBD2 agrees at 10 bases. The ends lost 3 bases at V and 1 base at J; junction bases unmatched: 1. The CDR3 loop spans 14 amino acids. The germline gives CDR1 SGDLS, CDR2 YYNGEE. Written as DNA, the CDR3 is TGTGCCAGCAGCGGGGGACTAGCGTCCTACGAGCAGTACTTC. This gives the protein CASSGGLASYEQYF.

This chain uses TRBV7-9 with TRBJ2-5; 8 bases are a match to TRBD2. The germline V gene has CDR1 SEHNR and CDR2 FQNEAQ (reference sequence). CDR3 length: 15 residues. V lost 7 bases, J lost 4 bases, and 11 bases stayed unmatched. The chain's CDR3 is CASTLGAGGRETQYF. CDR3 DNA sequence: TGTGCCAGCACCCTAGGGGCGGGGGGAAGAGAGACCCAGTACTTC.

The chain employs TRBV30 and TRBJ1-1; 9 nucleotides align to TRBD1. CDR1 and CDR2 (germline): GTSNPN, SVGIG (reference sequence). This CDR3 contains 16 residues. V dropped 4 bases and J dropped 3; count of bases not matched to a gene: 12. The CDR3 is CAWTRSRTGVDTEAFF. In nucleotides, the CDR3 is TGTGCCTGGACCCGAAGCAGGACAGGGGTAGACACTGAAGCTTTCTTT.

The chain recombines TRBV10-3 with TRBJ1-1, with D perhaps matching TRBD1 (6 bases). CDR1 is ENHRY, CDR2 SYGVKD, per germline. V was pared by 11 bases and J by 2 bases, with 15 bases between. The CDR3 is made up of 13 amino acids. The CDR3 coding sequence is TGTGCCGCGTTGGACAGACCTAACACTGAAGCTTTCTTT. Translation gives CAALDRPNTEAFF.

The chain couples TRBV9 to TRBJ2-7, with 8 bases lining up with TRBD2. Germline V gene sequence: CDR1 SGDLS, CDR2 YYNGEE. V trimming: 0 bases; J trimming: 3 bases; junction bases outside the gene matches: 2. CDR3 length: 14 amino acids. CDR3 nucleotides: TGTGCCAGCAGCGTAGGCACTAGCGGCTACGAGCAGTACTTC. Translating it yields CASSVGTSGYEQYF.

The DNA for the CDR3 is TGTGCCAGCAGCTTGGAGAGCTCCTACGAGCAGTACTTC. It encodes CASSLESSYEQYF. The chain recombines TRBV13 with TRBJ2-7; D uncertain. V dropped 3 bases and J dropped 0 bases, with 6 bases sitting between them. Germline lookup yields CDR1 PRHDT and CDR2 FYEKMQ (reference sequence). The CDR3 extends over 13 amino acids.

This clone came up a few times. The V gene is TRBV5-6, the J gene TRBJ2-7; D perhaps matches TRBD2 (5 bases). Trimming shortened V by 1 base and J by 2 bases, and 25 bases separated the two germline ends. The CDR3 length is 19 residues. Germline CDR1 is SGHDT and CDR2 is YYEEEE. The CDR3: CASSLMGFGLTQTPYEQYF. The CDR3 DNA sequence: TGTGCCAGCAGCTTGATGGGTTTTGGACTGACCCAAACCCCCTACGAGCAGTACTTC.

CDR3 loop: CASSSGPILGDTEAFF. The CDR3, as DNA: TGTGCCAGCAGCTCCGGGCCGATATTAGGGGACACTGAAGCTTTCTTT. The rearrangement links TRBV5-5 to TRBJ1-1, with a weak D call TRBD1 (5 bases). V gave up 3 bases and J gave up 3 bases, with 18 bases separating them. Per the germline V gene, CDR1 is SGHKS and CDR2 is YYEKEE (reference sequence). The CDR3 totals 16 residues. Filled out from reference TRBV5-5 and TRBJ1-1, the complete variable domain reads DAGVTQSPTHLIKTRGQQVTLRCSPISGHKSVSWYQQVLGQGPQFIFQYYEKEERGRGNFPDRFSARQFPNYSSELNVNALLLGDSALYLCASSSGPILGDTEAFFGQGTRLTVV.